The 5 T cell receptor beta chains below come from one sample, sequenced in a study of control samples from healthy donors and cancer patients. Sequencing used immunoSEQ multiplex PCR; TCRdb keeps in-frame clones, though not all of them. The table has roughly 120,000 clones, about 95% seen once. Sample: blood. The source of these receptors is a man aged 30 to 45 in good health.

This chain joins TRBV4-3 and TRBJ1-1; a possible D gene is TRBD1 (6 bases). V lost 1 base to trimming and J lost 4 bases, with 16 bases between them. CDR3 length equals 16 residues. Germline CDR1 and CDR2: LGHNA and YSLEER. The CDR3 coding sequence is TGCGCCAGCAGCCAAGTCTCGGGACACCTGGGCACTGAAGCTTTCTTT. Protein product: CASSQVSGHLGTEAFF.

The chain carries TRBV4-3 and TRBJ1-1, with D hard to call. Germline values: CDR1 LGHNA, CDR2 YSLEER. CDR3 length equals 15 residues. Trimming cost V 4 bases and J 4 bases, with 16 bases left between them. The CDR3 reads CASSLGRASGTEAFF. The CDR3 DNA sequence: TGCGCCAGCAGCCTCGGTAGGGCTTCGGGCACTGAAGCTTTCTTT.

The chain has TRBV29-1 and TRBJ2-3; D perhaps matches TRBD2 (6 bases). CDR3 length: 13 residues. Trimming shortened V by 3 bases and J by 4 bases, and 11 bases separated the two germline ends. The germline V gene has CDR1 SQVTM and CDR2 ANQGSEA. The CDR3 is CSVEQLASDTQYF. The CDR3 bases are TGCAGCGTTGAGCAGCTAGCGTCAGATACGCAGTATTTT.

V gene TRBV5-1 combines with J gene TRBJ2-7, with D possibly TRBD2 on 7 matching bases. From germline, CDR1 is SGHRS and CDR2 YFSETQ. The CDR3 spans 17 residues. V was pared by 4 bases and J by 1 base, with 21 bases between. CDR3 nucleotides: TGCGCCAGCAGCCCGGTGGGACGAGGGGGAGGGTCCTACGAGCAGTACTTC. Translation: CASSPVGRGGGSYEQYF.

The chain recombines TRBV3-1 (or the pseudogene TRBV3-2) with TRBJ1-4, with D possibly TRBD1 on 5 matching bases. CDR1 LGHDT and CDR2 YNNKEL come from the germline V gene (reference sequence). V shed 4 bases and J shed 7 bases, with 7 bases lying between them. This CDR3 has 12 residues. The DNA for the CDR3 is TGTGCCAGCAGCCGGCAGGGTGAAAAACTGTTTTTT. Translation gives CASSRQGEKLFF.